This T cell receptor (beta chain) was documented in a study of blood T cell repertoires in COVID-19. Turning to the study itself: Collection of acute and convalescent COVID-19 samples took place in the United States, Italy and Spain. The cDNA or gDNA used as material had been derived from T cells, B-cell-depleted T cells, or PBMCs.

Study processing details: Quantification of nucleated cells was approximated via reference gene primer amplification. Clones were read by immunoSEQ multiplex PCR, and TCRdb kept only the in-frame ones, dropping some. The DNA gave D and trimming, while V, J and clone size come from that table. The data contain 85,000 to 90,000 clones, around four fifths of them singletons. The germline V gene encodes CDR1 SNHLY and CDR2 FYNNEI. The CDR3 loop spans 15 amino acids. With 2 bases clipped from V and 8 bases from J, the junction kept 7 bases outside the gene matches. The sample was peripheral blood. The chain combines TRBV2 with TRBJ2-1; 9 bases are a match to TRBD2. The sequence came from a man between 65 and 85 years old with acute or convalescent COVID-19. This CDR3 is CASSESSGGWDEQFF. CDR3 bases: TGTGCCAGCAGTGAAAGTAGCGGGGGCTGGGATGAGCAGTTCTTC.